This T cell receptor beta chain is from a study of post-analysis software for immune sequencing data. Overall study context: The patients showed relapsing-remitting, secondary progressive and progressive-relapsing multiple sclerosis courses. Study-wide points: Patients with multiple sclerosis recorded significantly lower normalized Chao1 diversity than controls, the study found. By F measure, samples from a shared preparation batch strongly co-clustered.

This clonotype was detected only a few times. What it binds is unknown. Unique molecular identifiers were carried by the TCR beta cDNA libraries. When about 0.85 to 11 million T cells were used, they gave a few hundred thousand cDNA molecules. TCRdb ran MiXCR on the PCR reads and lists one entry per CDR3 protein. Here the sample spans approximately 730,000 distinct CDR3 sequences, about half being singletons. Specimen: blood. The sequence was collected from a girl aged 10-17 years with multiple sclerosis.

CDR3 sequence: CASGGTGTYGYTF. The CDR3, as DNA: TGTGCCAGCGGGGGGACAGGGACCTATGGCTACACCTTC. V gene TRBV12-3 or TRBV12-4 combines with J gene TRBJ1-2; 9 nucleotides match TRBD1. CDR3 length: 13 residues. Germline trimming cut 8 bases from V and 4 bases from J; bases unmatched to any gene: 5.